This T cell receptor (beta chain) was captured by sequencing in a study of T cells in tuberculosis. Overall study findings and caveats: Active tuberculosis TCR-alpha repertoires lay closer to GMM-specific TCRs than IGRA-negative controls, suggesting clonal expansion. Using the GMM-specific repertoire gave over 80% accuracy versus approximately 66% with motifs.

With regard to this clone: Its antigen remains unknown.

Time point given: new active TB diagnosis, blood taken before or within 7 days of starting treatment. The CDR3 is made up of 14 amino acids. The ends were cut back, 4 bases at V and 10 bases at J, with 19 bases in the middle. The germline gives CDR1 LNHDA, CDR2 SQIVND (reference sequence). This table comes from immunoSEQ multiplex PCR, and its TCRdb copy is limited to in-frame clones, with some not included. The sample has approximately 40,000 clones; approximately 95% are singletons. The V call is TRBV19, the J call TRBJ1-1; D uncertain. This TCR was sampled from an adult with tuberculosis. Specimen: PBMCs, collected at tuberculosis diagnosis. CDR3 protein: CASSTLMASIGAFF. CDR3 coding DNA: TGTGCCAGTAGTACCCTTATGGCTAGTATTGGAGCTTTCTTT.